Below, 20 T cell receptor beta chains from the same sample are listed, as sequenced in a study of T cells after yellow fever vaccination. Each CDR3 protein is one row after TCRdb ran MiXCR on the 5' RACE reads. The repertoire holds some 560,000 distinct CDR3 sequences, with around a sixth as singletons. The material was PBMCs, obtained 5 days after the first yellow fever vaccination. Receptors originate from a man between 18 and 29 years old who received the YFV17D yellow fever vaccine.

This clonotype occurred many times. V usage is TRBV27 and J usage is TRBJ1-2; TRBD1 matches 7 bases. In germline, CDR1 is MNHEY, CDR2 SMNVEV (reference sequence). The J segment lost 4 bases and the V segment lost 4 bases, leaving 9 bases of the junction unmatched. There are 15 residues in the CDR3. CDR3 bases: TGTGCCAGCAGTTATCGGGGACAGATTATCTATGGCTACACCTTC. Its protein product is CASSYRGQIIYGYTF.

This clonotype has a handful of counts. V is TRBV20-1 and J is TRBJ2-3; D gene uncertain. Trimming cost V 3 bases and J 0 bases, with 13 bases left between them. This CDR3 has 15 amino acids. CDR1 and CDR2 (germline): DFQATT, SNEGSKA (reference sequence). DNA for the CDR3: TGCAGTGCTAGTGGCCGGATCCCGAGCACAGATACGCAGTATTTT. This codes for CSASGRIPSTDTQYF.

This clonotype was seen only a few times. The chain recombines TRBV6-5 with TRBJ1-2, with 7 bases identical to TRBD1. From germline, CDR1 is MNHEY and CDR2 SVGAGI. V lost 2 bases to trimming and J lost 7 bases; unmatched junction nucleotides: 4. The CDR3 loop spans 13 amino acids. CDR3: CASSYEGAPGYTF. The CDR3 DNA reads as TGTGCCAGCAGTTACGAGGGGGCGCCTGGCTACACCTTC.

This sequence joins TRBV6-5 and TRBJ1-6, with no clear D. Deletions cut 1 base from V and 8 bases from J, with 6 bases between. In germline, CDR1 is MNHEY, CDR2 SVGAGI. The CDR3 sequence is 13 residues long. The CDR3 reads CASSYFRYSPLHF. In DNA form, the CDR3 reads TGTGCCAGCAGTTACTTTCGGTATTCACCCCTCCACTTT.

The chain couples TRBV27 to TRBJ2-3, with D hard to call. CDR1 and CDR2 from the germline V gene are MNHEY and SMNVEV (reference sequence). The CDR3 has 9 residues. Trimming cost V 7 bases and J 6 bases, with 2 bases left between them. CDR3 coding DNA: TGTGCCAGCAAGGATACGCAGTATTTT. Translated: CASKDTQYF.

This clonotype was observed a few times. This chain links TRBV4-3 with TRBJ2-5, with 10 positions matching TRBD2. CDR3 length: 15 amino acids. J lost 4 bases, V lost 4 bases, and 6 bases had no gene match. Germline loops: CDR1 LGHNA, CDR2 YSLEER. CDR3 region: CASSLSGGAVETQYF. CDR3 DNA: TGCGCCAGCAGCCTAAGCGGGGGGGCCGTAGAGACCCAGTACTTC.

This clonotype came up a few times. The CDR3 sequence: CSARVLEVLAKNIQYF. CDR3 bases: TGCAGTGCTAGAGTCTTGGAGGTTCTAGCCAAAAACATTCAGTACTTC. The rearrangement uses TRBV20-1 and TRBJ2-4; the D gene is possibly TRBD2 (5 bases). Trimming stripped 1 base from V and 0 bases from J, with 13 bases between. CDR3 length: 16 amino acids. Germline lookup yields CDR1 DFQATT and CDR2 SNEGSKA (reference sequence).

The gene calls are TRBV10-3 and TRBJ1-3; D ambiguous. The V gene's germline CDR1 is ENHRY and CDR2 SYGVKD. The CDR3 length is 15 residues. V was cut by 4 bases and J by 1 base, with 11 bases left in between. The CDR3 sequence is CAISVGSLSGNTIYF. In DNA, the CDR3 is TGTGCCATCAGTGTGGGCAGTCTTTCTGGAAACACCATATATTTT.

The V gene is TRBV7-2, the J gene TRBJ2-3, with 9 bases that match TRBD2. This CDR3 is 16 amino acids long. V gave up 3 bases and J gave up 2 bases; unmatched junction bases: 6. Per the germline V gene, CDR1 is SGHTA and CDR2 is FQGNSA. CDR3 in DNA: TGTGCCAGCAGCTTCGTCAGCGGGGGGACCACAGATACGCAGTATTTT. Translated, it gives CASSFVSGGTTDTQYF.

This clonotype has a handful of counts. V is TRBV7-9 and J is TRBJ2-7; possible D gene TRBD1, 5 bases. The CDR3 loop spans 12 amino acids. Trimming removed 1 base at V and 5 bases at J, with 6 bases between. Germline lookup yields CDR1 SEHNR and CDR2 FQNEAQ (reference sequence). The CDR3 DNA reads as TGTGCCAGCAGCTTAGTCAGGGACGAGCAGTACTTC. Its protein product is CASSLVRDEQYF.

This clonotype has only a few counts. The rearrangement joins TRBV5-6 to TRBJ1-1; D may be TRBD1 (5 bases). CDR1 and CDR2 from the germline V gene are SGHDT and YYEEEE. This CDR3 is built from 17 residues. V was trimmed by 5 bases and J by 6 bases, leaving 26 bases between them. The CDR3 coding sequence is TGTGCCAGCAGTTCGGATCGGACGGGGGACCATATGGCTGAAGCTTTCTTT. Amino acid sequence: CASSSDRTGDHMAEAFF.

This chain links TRBV6-1 with TRBJ2-1; 11 nucleotides agree with TRBD2. Losses at the gene ends were 5 bases for V and 8 bases for J; bases not matched to a gene: 5. From germline, CDR1 is MNHNS and CDR2 SASEGT. CDR3 length: 14 amino acids. The DNA of the CDR3 is TGTGCCAGCAGTCATGAGACTAGCGGGGATGAGCAGTTCTTC. It specifies CASSHETSGDEQFF.

This chain uses TRBV20-1 with TRBJ2-3, with D perhaps matching TRBD1 (5 bases). The germline V and J ends were trimmed by 3 bases and 3 bases, with 10 bases remaining between them. Germline V gene data show CDR1 as DFQATT and CDR2 as SNEGSKA (reference sequence). CDR3 length: 13 amino acids. DNA of the CDR3: TGCAGTGCTAGGCAGGGAAGGACAGATACGCAGTATTTT. This sequence encodes CSARQGRTDTQYF.

This chain joins TRBV20-1 and TRBJ2-7; D gene unclear. The CDR3 has 12 residues. CDR1 and CDR2 from the germline V gene are DFQATT and SNEGSKA (reference sequence). Trimming removed 5 bases at V and 2 bases at J, with 10 bases between. The CDR3 DNA reads TGCAGTGCTTGCCGACTGGCCTACGAGCAGTACGTC. As protein: CSACRLAYEQYV.

This chain joins TRBV11-2 and TRBJ2-1, with 7 positions matching TRBD1. The V and J ends lost 5 bases and 2 bases, in that order; junction bases with no gene match: 12. Germline V gene data show CDR1 as SGHAT and CDR2 as FQNNGV. This CDR3 spans 17 amino acids. The CDR3 DNA reads TGTGCCAGCAGCCCAGATCCGCGACAGGGTACCTACAATGAGCAGTTCTTC. Translated, it gives CASSPDPRQGTYNEQFF.

This clonotype occurred many times. This chain connects TRBV18 to TRBJ1-1, with 9 bases fitting TRBD1. The CDR3 loop spans 14 amino acids. The V gene end was trimmed by 1 base and the J gene end by 11 bases; junction bases not matched to a gene: 8. Per the germline V gene, CDR1 is KGHSH and CDR2 is LQKENI. The CDR3 sequence is CASSPRDRALRAFF. CDR3 coding DNA: TGTGCCAGCTCACCACGGGACAGGGCTTTGAGGGCTTTCTTT.

The chain employs TRBV6-5 and TRBJ2-3; no clear D gene. The CDR3 is 14 residues long. Germline loops: CDR1 MNHEY, CDR2 SVGAGI. The V and J ends lost 0 bases and 2 bases respectively, with 6 bases between them. The CDR3 DNA sequence: TGTGCCAGCAGTTACTCGACGACCACAGATACGCAGTATTTT. This encodes CASSYSTTTDTQYF.

The chain has TRBV7-3 and TRBJ1-6; D is possibly TRBD1 (5 bases). V shed 1 base and J shed 6 bases, with 7 bases lying between them. Germline assignment: CDR1 SGHTA and CDR2 FQGTGA. CDR3 length: 14 amino acids. This CDR3 reads CASSLKRGNSPLHF. CDR3 coding DNA: TGTGCCAGCAGCTTAAAGAGGGGTAATTCACCCCTCCACTTT.

CDR3 nucleotides: TGCAGTGCGGCCAATAGGGGCTGGGCCAAAAACATTCAGTACTTC. Its protein product is CSAANRGWAKNIQYF. This sequence joins TRBV20-1 and TRBJ2-4; possible D gene TRBD1, 5 bases. This CDR3 is built from 15 residues. Trimming removed 6 bases at V and 1 base at J, with 16 bases between. Germline loops: CDR1 DFQATT, CDR2 SNEGSKA (reference sequence).

This clonotype was counted many times. This chain uses TRBV4-1 with TRBJ2-3, with 8 bases identical to TRBD1. The CDR3 is made up of 15 amino acids. Germline CDR1 MGHRA, CDR2 YSYEKL. The J segment lost 3 bases and the V segment lost 0 bases, leaving 2 bases of the junction unmatched. Here the CDR3 DNA reads TGCGCCAGCAGCCAAGAGGGACAGGCTACAGATACGCAGTATTTT. This encodes CASSQEGQATDTQYF.